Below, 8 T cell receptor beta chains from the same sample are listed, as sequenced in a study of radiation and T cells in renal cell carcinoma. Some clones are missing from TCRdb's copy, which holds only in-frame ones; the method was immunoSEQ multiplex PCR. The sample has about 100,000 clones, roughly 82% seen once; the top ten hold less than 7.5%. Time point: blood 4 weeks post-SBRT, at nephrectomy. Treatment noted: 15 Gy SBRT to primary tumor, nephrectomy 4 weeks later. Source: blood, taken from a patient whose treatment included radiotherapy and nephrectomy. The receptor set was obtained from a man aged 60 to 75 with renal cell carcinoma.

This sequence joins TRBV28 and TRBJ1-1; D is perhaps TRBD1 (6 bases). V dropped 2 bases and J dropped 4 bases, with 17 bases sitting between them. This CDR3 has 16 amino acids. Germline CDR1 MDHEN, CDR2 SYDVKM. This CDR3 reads CASSLGGRQGGTEAFF. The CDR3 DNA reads TGTGCCAGCAGTTTAGGGGGCCGGCAGGGCGGCACTGAAGCTTTCTTT.

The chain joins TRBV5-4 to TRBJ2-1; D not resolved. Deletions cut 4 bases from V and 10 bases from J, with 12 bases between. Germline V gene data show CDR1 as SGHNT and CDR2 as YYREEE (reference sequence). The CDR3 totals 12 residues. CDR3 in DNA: TGTGCCAGCAGCGCTCAGGTCAGGGAGCAGTTCTTC. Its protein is CASSAQVREQFF.

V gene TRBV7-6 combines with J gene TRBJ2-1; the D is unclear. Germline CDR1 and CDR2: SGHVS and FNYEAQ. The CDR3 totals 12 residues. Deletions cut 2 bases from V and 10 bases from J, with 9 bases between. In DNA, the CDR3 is TGTGCCAGCAGCTTAATTGTAGGGGAGCAGTTCTTC. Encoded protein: CASSLIVGEQFF.

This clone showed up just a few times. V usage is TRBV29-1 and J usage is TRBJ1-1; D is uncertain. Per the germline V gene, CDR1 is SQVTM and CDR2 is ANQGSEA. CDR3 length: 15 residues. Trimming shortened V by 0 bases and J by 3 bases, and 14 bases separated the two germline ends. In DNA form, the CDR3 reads TGCAGCGTTGAAGATGTCAGGCTCATTCACACTGAAGCTTTCTTT. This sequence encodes CSVEDVRLIHTEAFF. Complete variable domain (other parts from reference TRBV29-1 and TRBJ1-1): SAVISQKPSRDICQRGTSLTIQCQVDSQVTMMFWYRQQPGQSLTLIATANQGSEATYESGFVIDKFPISRPNLTFSTLTVSNMSPEDSSIYLCSVEDVRLIHTEAFFGQGTRLTVV.

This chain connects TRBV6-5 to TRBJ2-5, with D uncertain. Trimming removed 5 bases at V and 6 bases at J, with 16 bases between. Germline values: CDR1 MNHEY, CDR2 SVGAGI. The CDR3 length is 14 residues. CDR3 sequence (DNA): TGTGCCAGCAGTCCCGCCAACTTAGGGCAGACCCAGTACTTC. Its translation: CASSPANLGQTQYF.

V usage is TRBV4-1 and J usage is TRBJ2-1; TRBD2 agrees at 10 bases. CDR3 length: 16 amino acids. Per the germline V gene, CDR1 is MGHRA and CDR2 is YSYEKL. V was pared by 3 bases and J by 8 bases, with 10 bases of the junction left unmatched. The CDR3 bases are TGCGCCAGCAGCCAGGCCGGGACTAGCGTTTCGGATGAGCAGTTCTTC. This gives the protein CASSQAGTSVSDEQFF.

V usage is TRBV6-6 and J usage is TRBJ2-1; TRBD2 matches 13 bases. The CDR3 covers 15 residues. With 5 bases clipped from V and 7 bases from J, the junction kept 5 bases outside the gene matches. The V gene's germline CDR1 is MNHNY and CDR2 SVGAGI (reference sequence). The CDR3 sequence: CASSHPGLAGNEQFF. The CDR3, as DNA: TGTGCCAGCAGTCATCCGGGACTAGCGGGGAATGAGCAGTTCTTC.

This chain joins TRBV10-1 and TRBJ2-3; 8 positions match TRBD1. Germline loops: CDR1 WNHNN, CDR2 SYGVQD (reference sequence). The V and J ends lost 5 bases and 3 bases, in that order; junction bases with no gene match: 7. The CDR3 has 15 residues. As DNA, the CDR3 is TGCGCCAGCAGTAGGACAGGGATTGAAACAGATACGCAGTATTTT. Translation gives CASSRTGIETDTQYF.